This T cell receptor (beta chain) stems from a study of T cell responses to AZD1222 COVID-19 vaccine. The data were produced by immunoSEQ multiplex PCR, yet TCRdb's version contains in-frame clones alone and is incomplete. The sample records about 92,000 clones, around 90% being singletons. General study points: Dominant at 160-218 and 743-854, vaccine-associated CD4 TCRs also spanned spike.

Comment on this clone: Its target is unknown.

Material: peripheral blood, obtained on day 0 of AZD1222 vaccination. The source of this sequence is an adult in good health.

This CDR3 is CASSRSASYEQYF. CDR3 in DNA: TGCGCCAGCAGCCGCAGTGCATCCTACGAGCAGTACTTC. The chain carries TRBV10-2 and TRBJ2-7; D gene ambiguous. CDR3 length equals 13 residues. V was cut by 6 bases and J by 1 base, with 10 bases left in between. Looked up from germline, CDR1 is WSHSY and CDR2 is SAAADI.